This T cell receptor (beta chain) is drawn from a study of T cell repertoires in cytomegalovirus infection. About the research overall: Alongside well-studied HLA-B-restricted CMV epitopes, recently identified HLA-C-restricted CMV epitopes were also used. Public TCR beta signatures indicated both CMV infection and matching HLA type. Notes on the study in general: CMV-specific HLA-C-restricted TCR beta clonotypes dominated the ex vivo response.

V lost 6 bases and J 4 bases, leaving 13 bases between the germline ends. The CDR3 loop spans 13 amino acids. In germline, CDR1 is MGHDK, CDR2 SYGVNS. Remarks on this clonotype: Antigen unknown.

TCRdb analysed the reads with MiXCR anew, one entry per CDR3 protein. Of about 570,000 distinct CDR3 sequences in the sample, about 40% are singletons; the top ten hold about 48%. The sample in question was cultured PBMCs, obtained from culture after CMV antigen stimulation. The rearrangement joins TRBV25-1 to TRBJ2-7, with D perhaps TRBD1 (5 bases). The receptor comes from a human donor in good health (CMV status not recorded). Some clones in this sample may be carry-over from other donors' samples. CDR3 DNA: TGTGCCAGCAGCCTCTGGGCAGGGTACGAGCAGTACTTC. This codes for CASSLWAGYEQYF.